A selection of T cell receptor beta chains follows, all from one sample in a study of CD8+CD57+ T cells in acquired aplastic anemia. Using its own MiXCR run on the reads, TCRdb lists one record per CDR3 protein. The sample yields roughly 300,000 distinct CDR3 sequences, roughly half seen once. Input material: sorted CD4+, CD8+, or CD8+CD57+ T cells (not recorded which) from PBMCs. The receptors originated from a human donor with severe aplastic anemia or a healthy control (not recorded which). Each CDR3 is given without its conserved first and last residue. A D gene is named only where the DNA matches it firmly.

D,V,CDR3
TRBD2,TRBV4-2,ASSLSGGELF
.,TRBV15,ATSRAYNEQY
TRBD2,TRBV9,ASSVGLAGLKETQY
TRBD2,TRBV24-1,ATSDAASGQETQY
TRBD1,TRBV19,ATYPTGGDHQPQH
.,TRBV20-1,SAMGSY
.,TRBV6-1,ASSDGGSPLH
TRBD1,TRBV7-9,ASRGQGYEQY
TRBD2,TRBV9,ASSVVASGAYEQY
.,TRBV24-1,ATSVGMPGSNTEAF
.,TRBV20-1,SARGGDNTEAF